The sample holds a few counts of the clone carrying this T cell receptor beta chain. CDR3 length: 15 residues. CDR1 and CDR2 (germline): SGHRS, YFSETQ. Trimming shortened V by 1 base and J by 5 bases, and 15 bases separated the two germline ends. This specimen belongs to a study of blood T cell repertoires in COVID-19. Across the study: The cDNA or gDNA used as material had been derived from T cells, B-cell-depleted T cells, or PBMCs.

Individuals drawn from under 30 US areas were roughly 18 to 95 years old. As handled by the study authors: Estimates of nucleated cell counts were drawn from the amplification of reference gene primers. Clones were read by immunoSEQ multiplex PCR, and TCRdb kept only the in-frame ones, dropping some. V and J calls and clone size are given by that table; D and trimming were obtained from the DNA. The sample has about 160,000 clones; roughly 80% are singletons. The clonotype originates from a woman aged 40 to 50 with acute COVID-19. This chain uses TRBV5-1 with TRBJ1-2, with a tentative D call TRBD1 (6 bases). The sequencing input was PBMCs or T cells enriched from blood (not recorded which). CDR3 DNA sequence: TGCGCCAGCAGCTTGACAGGGAATGCGGAGTATGGCTACACCTTC. Its protein is CASSLTGNAEYGYTF.